Listed below are T cell receptor beta chains from one sample, sequenced in a study of OX40 agonist ivuxolimab in advanced cancers. The method was immunoSEQ multiplex PCR; TCRdb's version includes in-frame clones alone and lacks a portion of them. The repertoire holds tens of thousands of clones, with around 87% as singletons. The sample in question was CD4+ or CD8+ T cells sorted from blood, obtained in a trial of the OX40 agonist ivuxolimab. The receptors stem from an adult with an advanced solid tumor such as melanoma, head and neck, liver or kidney cancer. CDR3s leave out the opening cysteine and the closing phenylalanine or tryptophan. Fields, in order: J gene, V gene, D gene, CDR3 length, CDR3 protein. A D gene is named only where the DNA matches it firmly.

>TRBJ1-2|TRBV7-9|TRBD1|15
ASSHRPGTDEPYGYT
>TRBJ2-1|TRBV13|-|12
ASSQEGPYSEQF
>TRBJ1-1|TRBV7-6|-|9
ASSETVKAF
>TRBJ1-3|TRBV18|TRBD1|16
ASSPPSGTGHSGNTIY
>TRBJ1-5|TRBV19|TRBD1|13
ASSETGQSNQPQH
>TRBJ1-1|TRBV5-5|-|10
ASSPLTGATF
>TRBJ1-4|TRBV5-1|TRBD1|14
ASSPRGGQGSEKLF
>TRBJ1-5|TRBV18|TRBD1|14
ASSVSTGNSNQPQH
>TRBJ2-1|TRBV5-1|TRBD2|14
ASSLGSAGGRNEQF
>TRBJ2-5|TRBV11-2|-|11
ASSPGDQETQY
>TRBJ2-1|TRBV9|TRBD2|14
ASSYDSGRNNNEQF
>TRBJ2-7|TRBV18|TRBD2|11
ASSGTSEAEQY
>TRBJ1-1|TRBV6-1|-|12
ASSVGVIGTEAF
>TRBJ1-4|TRBV5-1|-|13
ASSLVGGTNEKLF
>TRBJ1-4|TRBV9|-|13
ASSVDQGGSEKLF
>TRBJ2-4|TRBV15|-|14
ATSREGRTAKNIQY
>TRBJ1-2|TRBV6-5|TRBD1|14
ASSYSGDRDRRRYT
>TRBJ2-7|TRBV6-6|-|13
ASSYSLDNSYEQY